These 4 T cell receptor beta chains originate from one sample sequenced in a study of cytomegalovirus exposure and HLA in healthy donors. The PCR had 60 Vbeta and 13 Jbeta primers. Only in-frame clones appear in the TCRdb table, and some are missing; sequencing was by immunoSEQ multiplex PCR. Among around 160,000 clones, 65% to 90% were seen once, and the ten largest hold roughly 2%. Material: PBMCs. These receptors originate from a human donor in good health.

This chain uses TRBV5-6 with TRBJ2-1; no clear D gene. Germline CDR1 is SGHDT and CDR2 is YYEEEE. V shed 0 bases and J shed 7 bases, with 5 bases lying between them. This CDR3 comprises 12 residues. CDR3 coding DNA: TGTGCCAGCAGCTTGGTTCAGAATGAGCAGTTCTTC. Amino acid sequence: CASSLVQNEQFF.

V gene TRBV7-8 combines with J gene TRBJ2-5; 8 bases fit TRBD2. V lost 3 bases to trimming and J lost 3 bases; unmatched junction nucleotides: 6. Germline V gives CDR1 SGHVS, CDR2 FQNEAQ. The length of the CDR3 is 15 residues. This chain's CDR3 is CASSLSSGTKETQYF. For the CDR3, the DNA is TGTGCCAGCAGCTTGAGTAGCGGGACAAAAGAGACCCAGTACTTC. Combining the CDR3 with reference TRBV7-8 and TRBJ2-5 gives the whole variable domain GAGVSQSPRYKVAKRGQDVALRCDPISGHVSLFWYQQALGQGPEFLTYFQNEAQLDKSGLPSDRFFAERPEGSVSTLKIQRTQQEDSAVYLCASSLSSGTKETQYFGPGTRLLVL.

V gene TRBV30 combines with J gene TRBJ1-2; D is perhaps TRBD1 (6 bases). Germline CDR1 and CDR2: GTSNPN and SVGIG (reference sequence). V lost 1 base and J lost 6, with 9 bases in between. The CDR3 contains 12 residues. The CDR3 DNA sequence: TGTGCCTGGAGTGCGCCAGGGGATGGCTACACCTTC. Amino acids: CAWSAPGDGYTF.

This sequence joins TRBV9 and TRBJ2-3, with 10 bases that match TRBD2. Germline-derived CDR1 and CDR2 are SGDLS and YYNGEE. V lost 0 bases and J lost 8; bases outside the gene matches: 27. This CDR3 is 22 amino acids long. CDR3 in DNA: TGTGCCAGCAGCGTAGGTTTTAGTGGGGTTTGGCCAACAGCGGGGGGGCTTGGTACGCAGTATTTT. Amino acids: CASSVGFSGVWPTAGGLGTQYF.